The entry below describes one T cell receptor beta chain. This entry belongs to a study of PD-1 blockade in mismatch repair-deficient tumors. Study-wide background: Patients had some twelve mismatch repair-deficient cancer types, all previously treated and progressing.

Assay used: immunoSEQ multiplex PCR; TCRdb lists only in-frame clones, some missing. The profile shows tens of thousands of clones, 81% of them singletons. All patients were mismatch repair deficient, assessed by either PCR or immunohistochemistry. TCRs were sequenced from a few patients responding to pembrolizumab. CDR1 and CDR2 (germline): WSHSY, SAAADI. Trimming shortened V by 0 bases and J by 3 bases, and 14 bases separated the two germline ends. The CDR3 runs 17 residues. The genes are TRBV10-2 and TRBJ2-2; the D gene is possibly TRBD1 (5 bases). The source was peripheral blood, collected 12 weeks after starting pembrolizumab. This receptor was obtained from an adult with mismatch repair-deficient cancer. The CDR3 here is CASSESGRVTDTGELFF. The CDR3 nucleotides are TGCGCCAGCAGTGAGTCGGGCAGGGTAACAGACACCGGGGAGCTGTTTTTT.